This TCR beta chain was profiled in a study of cytomegalovirus exposure and HLA in healthy donors (dated 2017 in TCRdb). Study-level background: In an earlier analysis of about 560 of the donors, 250 to 350 Gb of sequence data and 95 million to 130 million unique TCR beta sequences from 180 million or so T cells were reported. Around 300 gigabases of sequencing data and some 85 million unique TCR sequences were included in an early release covering several hundred HLA-typed donors. Of the roughly 390 genotyped donors, approximately 83% fell in the genetic ancestry cluster associated with self-reported Caucasian donors. The aim of the study was to test whether cataloging public T cell receptors could identify signatures of past pathogen exposure. Using immunosequencing, the study profiled T cell repertoires from around 680 subjects and related those repertoires to cytomegalovirus serostatus. Along with the approximately 650-subject first cohort, a separate validation cohort of over 90 different subjects was used. High-throughput TCR immunosequencing, statistical association of individual TCRs with disease status, and machine learning were combined to predict cytomegalovirus infection status. In a later analysis, previously published TCR beta repertoires from 500 to 750 donors were re-analyzed and high-resolution HLA genotyping was added so that TCR occurrence patterns could be studied. Rather than drawing on any new phenotypic data, the later analysis identified candidate immune exposures from TCR beta sequences and the way those sequences occurred across donors. To decide whether each TCR beta V gene segment behaved as functional or pseudogenic, an earlier analysis of some 600 of the donors relied on high-throughput TCR beta sequencing. Donor age, sex, ethnicity and CMV serostatus were compiled together with the repertoire data. A later genetic analysis took genome-wide SNP genotypes for about 65% of the roughly 670 donors and used that subset as a discovery cohort. All discovery cohort repertoires had been generated using a single sequencing platform. HLA typing included class I and class II loci at four-digit resolution. The number of donors typed differed by locus, with about 629-630 for A, B, C, DRB1 and DQB1, around 500 for DQA1, about 610 for DPA1, and some 450 for DPB1. Five DR-DQ haplotypes were treated as single units for association and clustering because of strong linkage in the cohort. On average, 235,054 unique TCR beta nucleotide sequences were sequenced per donor among 398 genotyped donors of the cohort, with 15% to 20% of those sequences being non-productive.

General findings and caveats noted by the study authors: According to a later analysis, parvovirus B19, influenza, CMV and Epstein-Barr virus appeared linked to several top co-occurrence clusters. Linkage disequilibrium might explain the correlated functional status among segregating V segments, but an unknown experimental factor could not be excluded. The presence/absence analyses assumed that sequencing depth was roughly uniform across donors, and that assumption may not be true. Cytomegalovirus status was reported to be diagnosed by the classifier with high specificity and sensitivity in both the original and validation cohorts. Most TCR sequences were observed very rarely across donors, whereas some public TCRs were present in many individuals. Because counts were too low, seventeen rarely observed V segments, including chromosome 9 orphons, were excluded from the earlier analysis of roughly 580 of the donors. The only immune exposure information available for the cohort was CMV serostatus. Strong co-occurrence of HLA alleles, especially DR and DQ, made assigning TCR associations to individual alleles difficult. The cohort was sequenced for TCR beta chains only, and without alpha or paired-chain data the features that could be detected were limited. Some IMGT-functional V segments, including TRBV6-2 and TRBV6-3, could not be distinguished by the 87-base-pair reads and were therefore excluded. In a later analysis, 15,000 to 20,000 TCR beta sequences were associated with specific HLA alleles at a false discovery rate of 0.05. It was suggested by the authors that the approach could potentially be generalized to other disease states and immunological phenotypes. In a later analysis, HLA-associated TCR beta chains showed more clonal expansion and lower generation probabilities than non-associated chains that were equally common. Three of the identified cytomegalovirus-associated TCR beta chains were confirmed in vitro to be specific for cytomegalovirus antigens. A later analysis found that most CMV-associated TCR beta chains appeared HLA-restricted, with HLA associations seemingly driven largely by CMV exposure. V-gene and J-gene trimming of TCR beta chains was associated with a missense DCLRE1C variant in a later genetic analysis, and the association was replicated in an independent cohort. In a later analysis, TCR association rates were found to vary across HLA loci, with the most associated TCRs seen for DRB1 alleles and the fewest for HLA-C alleles. Because HLA typing was missing for some donors at each locus, association tests included only the typed subset. An earlier analysis of around 540 of the donors showed that most TCR beta V segments appeared in productive rearrangements either about 90% or about 30% of the time, which broadly matched IMGT annotations. A cluster of highly shared sequence variants was judged likely to represent a technical artifact of the sequencing pipeline. In the study, 150 to 200 TCR beta chains were listed as associated with cytomegalovirus. According to a later genetic analysis, donors in an Asian-associated ancestry cluster had fewer N-insertions in productive TCRs than the approximately 650-donor mean. A further reported finding was that TCR beta sequences accurately predicted the HLA-A and HLA-B alleles for most subjects in the first cohort.

Germline trimming amounts to 1 base on V and 6 bases on J, with 2 as the count of junction bases outside the gene matches. The CDR3 sequence holds 14 residues, the cysteine and phenylalanine included. Only the CDR3 DNA is retained, 42 bases long and in frame from the first base. The germline V gene supplies CDR1 SGHNT and CDR2 YENEEA. In the case of this clone: It lacks a known antigen. Base qualities are not at hand, and no much larger clone is one base apart.

The cohort was made up of around 720 healthy bone marrow donors. Cohort members were all nominally healthy when sampled, although unrecorded immune exposures were likely present. The donor was CMV seropositive and belonged to the group of more than 250 seropositive cohort members. Each donor provided a peripheral blood sample, and peripheral blood mononuclear cells were used for TCR beta sequencing. The Qiagen DNeasy Blood Extraction Kit was used to extract genomic DNA from the blood cell samples. Libraries were built with the immunoSEQ multiplex PCR assay. A mixture of 60 forward primers for TCR Vbeta segments and 13 reverse primers for TCR Jbeta segments was used in the multiplex PCR. The CDR3 region of rearranged TCR beta genes was amplified from genomic DNA by a multiplex PCR assay. On the Illumina HiSeq System, the amplified TCR beta libraries were sequenced as 87-base-pair reads. The paper's data handling went like this. A later analysis counted approximately 84 million unique TCR beta chains across the 690 or so repertoires, and around 9.9 million of these chains were shared by at least two donors. To remove PCR and sequencing errors, raw reads were error-corrected and collapsed into unique sequences using a nearest-neighbor algorithm that merged closely related sequences. V, D and J gene segments were assigned by aligning CDR3 sequences to IMGT reference sequences. For a sequence to be retained, a match of at least six nucleotides was required to both a V gene segment and a J gene segment. A rearrangement counted as productive if the CDR3 had no stop codons and remained in frame with V and J, and every other rearrangement counted as non-productive. CDR3 was defined according to IMGT convention as the region running from the second conserved V-encoded cysteine to the conserved J-encoded phenylalanine. The earlier analysis of about 640 of the donors excluded any sequence lacking an unambiguous match to a single V gene segment. An earlier analysis of 500 to 700 of the donors classified V segments as functional when productive rearrangements were above 56.7% and as segregating when the standard deviation between donors was above 5%. A statistical classification framework was built to diagnose cytomegalovirus status from the catalog of TCR beta chain sequences. In a later analysis, V and J genes were assigned by comparing TCR nucleotide sequences against IMGT/GENE-DB human TR gene sequences. Using the TCRdist pipeline, a later analysis assigned CDR3 sequences along with most-parsimonious VDJ recombination scenarios. In a later analysis, each TCR beta chain was defined by its CDR3 amino acid sequence together with its V-gene family, and reads without a unique V-gene family were excluded. In a later analysis, 500 to 700 highly shared, low-generation-probability nucleotide sequences were removed to address suspected cross-contamination and a sequencing artifact. A later analysis calculated a clonal expansion index for each public chain from normalized within-repertoire ranks of inferred template counts. A later analysis computed generation probabilities with a VDJ recombination model fitted to out-of-frame rearrangements, and checked the results against IGoR. In a later analysis, TCR-TCR, TCR-HLA and TCR-CMV co-occurrence was scored with hypergeometric tests, and a repertoire-size bias correction was applied to TCR pairs. A later analysis estimated false discovery rates by permuting HLA or CMV assignments 20 times. A later analysis grouped co-occurring TCRs with DBSCAN, adding TCRdist sequence similarity when clustering within HLA-allele-positive subsets. For co-occurrence clustering, repertoires with fewer than 30,000 or more than 120,000 public chains were excluded, along with roughly five repertoires with anomalous nucleotide sharing. The source is immuneACCESS, and TCRdb retained only in-frame sequences with V and J called. Part of the clones is not carried over; for the studies checked, unresolved V genes explain less than half of this, and the remainder is unexplained. The DNA was the basis for D and trimming; V, J and clone size are from that table. The sample profile shows about 190,000 clones; around 81% of them were found once. The ten top clones hold approximately 2% of the sample.

The TCR comes from a woman aged 18-29 years in good health and CMV-seropositive. The rearranged chain carries TRBV11-3 and TRBJ2-2, and 7 junction bases match TRBD2. Input material: PBMCs. The bases read TGTGCCAGCAGCTTAGCGGGGGGAGCCGGGGAGCTGTTTTTT. It translates to CASSLAGGAGELFF.